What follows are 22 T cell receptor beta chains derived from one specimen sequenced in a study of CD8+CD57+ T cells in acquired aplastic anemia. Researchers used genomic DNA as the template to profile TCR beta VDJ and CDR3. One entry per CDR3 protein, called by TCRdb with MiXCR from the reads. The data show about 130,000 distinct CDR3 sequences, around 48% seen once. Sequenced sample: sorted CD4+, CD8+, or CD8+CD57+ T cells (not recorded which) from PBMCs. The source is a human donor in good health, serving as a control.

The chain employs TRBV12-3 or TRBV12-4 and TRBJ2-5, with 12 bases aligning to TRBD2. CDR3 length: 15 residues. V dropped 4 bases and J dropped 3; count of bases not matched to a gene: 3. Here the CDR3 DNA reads TGTGCCAGCAGTTGGCCTAGCGGGGGGGAAGAGACCCAGTACTTC. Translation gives CASSWPSGGEETQYF.

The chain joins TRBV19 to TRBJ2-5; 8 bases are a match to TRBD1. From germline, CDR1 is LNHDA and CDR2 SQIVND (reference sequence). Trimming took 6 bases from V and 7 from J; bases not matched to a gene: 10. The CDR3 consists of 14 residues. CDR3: CASRTNTGTGTQYF. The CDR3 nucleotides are TGTGCCAGTAGGACTAACACCGGGACAGGGACCCAGTACTTC. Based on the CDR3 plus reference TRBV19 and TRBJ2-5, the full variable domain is DGGITQSPKYLFRKEGQNVTLSCEQNLNHDAMYWYRQDPGQGLRLIYYSQIVNDFQKGDIAEGYSVSREKKESFPLTVTSAQKNPTAFYLCASRTNTGTGTQYFGPGTRLLVL.

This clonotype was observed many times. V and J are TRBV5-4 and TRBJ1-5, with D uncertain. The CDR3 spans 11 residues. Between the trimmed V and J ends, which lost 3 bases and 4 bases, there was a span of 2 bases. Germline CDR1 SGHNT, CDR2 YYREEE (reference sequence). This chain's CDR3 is CASSYNQPQHF. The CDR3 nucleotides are TGTGCCAGCAGCTATAATCAGCCCCAGCATTTT.

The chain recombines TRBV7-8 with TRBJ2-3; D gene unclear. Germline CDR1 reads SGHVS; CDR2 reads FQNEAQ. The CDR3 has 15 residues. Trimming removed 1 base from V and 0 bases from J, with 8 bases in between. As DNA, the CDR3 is TGTGCCAGCAGCTTAGTTTTATCTAGCACAGATACGCAGTATTTT. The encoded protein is CASSLVLSSTDTQYF.

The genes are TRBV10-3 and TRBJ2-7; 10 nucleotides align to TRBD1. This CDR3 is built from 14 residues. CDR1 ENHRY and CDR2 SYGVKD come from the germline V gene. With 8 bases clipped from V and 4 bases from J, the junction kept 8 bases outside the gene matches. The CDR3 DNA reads TGTGCCATCGCTGAAGGGACAGGGGCGTACGAGCAGTACTTC. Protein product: CAIAEGTGAYEQYF.

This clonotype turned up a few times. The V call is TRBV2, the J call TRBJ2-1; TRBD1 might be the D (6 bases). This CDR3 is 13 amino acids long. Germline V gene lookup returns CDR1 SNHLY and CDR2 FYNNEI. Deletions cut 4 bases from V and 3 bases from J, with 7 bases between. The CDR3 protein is CASSGQDYNEQFF. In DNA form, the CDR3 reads TGTGCCAGCAGTGGACAGGACTACAATGAGCAGTTCTTC.

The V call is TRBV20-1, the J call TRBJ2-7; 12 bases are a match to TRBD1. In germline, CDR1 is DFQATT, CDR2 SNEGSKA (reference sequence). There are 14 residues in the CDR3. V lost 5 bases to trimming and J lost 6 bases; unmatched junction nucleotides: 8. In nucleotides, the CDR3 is TGCAGTGCTTACGGCTGGGACAGGGGGCGCGAGCAGTACTTC. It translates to CSAYGWDRGREQYF.

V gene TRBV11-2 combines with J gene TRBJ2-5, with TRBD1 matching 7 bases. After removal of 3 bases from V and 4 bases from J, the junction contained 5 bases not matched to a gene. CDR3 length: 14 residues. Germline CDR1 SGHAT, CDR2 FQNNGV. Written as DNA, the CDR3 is TGTGCCAGCAGCTTTTGGGACAGAAGAGAGACCCAGTACTTC. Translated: CASSFWDRRETQYF.

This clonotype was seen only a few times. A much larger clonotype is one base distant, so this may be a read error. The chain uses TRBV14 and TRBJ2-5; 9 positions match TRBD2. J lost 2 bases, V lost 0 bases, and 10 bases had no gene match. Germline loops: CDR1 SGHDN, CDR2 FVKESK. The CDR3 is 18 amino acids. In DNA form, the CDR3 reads TGTGCCAGCAGCCAAGATGGGGTACTAGCGGGTCCTCAAGAGACCCAGTACTTC. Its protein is CASSQDGVLAGPQETQYF.

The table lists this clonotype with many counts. The CDR3 DNA reads as TGTGCCAGCAGCAGACTCTATGGCTACACCTTC. It codes for CASSRLYGYTF. The chain employs TRBV7-2 and TRBJ1-2; D unresolved. Germline values: CDR1 SGHTA, CDR2 FQGNSA. The length of the CDR3 is 11 residues. The V end lost 5 bases, the J end lost 4 bases, and 5 bases lay between the germline ends. Full variable domain (missing parts from reference TRBV7-2 and TRBJ1-2): GAGVSQSPSNKVTEKGKDVELRCDPISGHTALYWYRQSLGQGLEFLIYFQGNSAPDKSGLPSDRFSAERTGGSVSTLTIQRTQQEDSAVYLCASSRLYGYTFGSGTRLTVV.

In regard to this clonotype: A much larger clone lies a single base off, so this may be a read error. The CDR3 nucleotides are TGTGCCAGCAGCCAAGGTCAAGTAGGTCAGCCCCAGCATTTT. Its protein is CASSQGQVGQPQHF. This chain connects TRBV3-1 to TRBJ1-5; unclear D gene. Looked up from germline, CDR1 is LGHDT and CDR2 is YNNKEL (reference sequence). Trimming took 1 base from V and 6 from J, leaving 10 bases between them. This CDR3 has 14 amino acids.

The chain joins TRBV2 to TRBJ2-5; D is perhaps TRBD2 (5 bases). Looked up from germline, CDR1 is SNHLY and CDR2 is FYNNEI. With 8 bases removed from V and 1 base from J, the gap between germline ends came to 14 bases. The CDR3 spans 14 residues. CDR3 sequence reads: CASGERWGQETQYF. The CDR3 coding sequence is TGTGCCAGCGGCGAGCGGTGGGGCCAAGAGACCCAGTACTTC.

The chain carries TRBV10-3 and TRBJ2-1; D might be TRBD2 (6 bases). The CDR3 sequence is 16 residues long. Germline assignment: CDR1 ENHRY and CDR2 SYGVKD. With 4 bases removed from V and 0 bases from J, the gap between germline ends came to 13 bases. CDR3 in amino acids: CAISGARGSSYNEQFF. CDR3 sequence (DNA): TGTGCCATCAGTGGCGCCCGGGGGAGCTCCTACAATGAGCAGTTCTTC.

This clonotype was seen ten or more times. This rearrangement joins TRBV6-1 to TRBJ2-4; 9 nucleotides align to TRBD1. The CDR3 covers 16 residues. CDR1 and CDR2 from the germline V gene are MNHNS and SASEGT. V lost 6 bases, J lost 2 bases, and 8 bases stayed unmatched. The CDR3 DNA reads TGTGCCAGCAGCACCCGGGACAGGGTACCCAAAAACATTCAGTACTTC. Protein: CASSTRDRVPKNIQYF.

CDR3 DNA: TGTGCCAGCAGACCTAGCGGGATCAATGAGCAGTTCTTC. Translating it yields CASRPSGINEQFF. This chain joins TRBV7-2 and TRBJ2-1, with 9 bases matching TRBD2. With V trimmed by 6 bases and J by 6 bases, 3 bases remained unmatched. CDR1 is SGHTA and CDR2 is FQGNSA in the germline V gene. CDR3 length: 13 residues.

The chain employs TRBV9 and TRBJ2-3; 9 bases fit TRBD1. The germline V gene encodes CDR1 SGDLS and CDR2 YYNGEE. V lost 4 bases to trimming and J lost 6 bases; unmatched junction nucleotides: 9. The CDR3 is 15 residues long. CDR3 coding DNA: TGTGCCAGCAGCCCCCGACAGGGGGTATCGGATACGCAGTATTTT. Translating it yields CASSPRQGVSDTQYF.

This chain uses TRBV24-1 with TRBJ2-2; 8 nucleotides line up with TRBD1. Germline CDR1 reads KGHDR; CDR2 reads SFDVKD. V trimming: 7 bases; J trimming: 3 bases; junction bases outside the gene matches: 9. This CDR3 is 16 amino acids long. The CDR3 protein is CATRDRDRGDTGELFF. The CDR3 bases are TGTGCCACCAGAGATCGAGACAGGGGCGACACCGGGGAGCTGTTTTTT.

The CDR3 region is CASSEPSGARNSPLHF. In DNA, the CDR3 is TGTGCCAGCAGTGAACCATCTGGGGCGCGTAATTCACCCCTCCACTTT. The chain joins TRBV6-1 to TRBJ1-6; D is perhaps TRBD1 (5 bases). The germline V gene encodes CDR1 MNHNS and CDR2 SASEGT. Trimming left V 2 bases short and J 6 bases short, with 14 bases between. The CDR3 consists of 16 residues.

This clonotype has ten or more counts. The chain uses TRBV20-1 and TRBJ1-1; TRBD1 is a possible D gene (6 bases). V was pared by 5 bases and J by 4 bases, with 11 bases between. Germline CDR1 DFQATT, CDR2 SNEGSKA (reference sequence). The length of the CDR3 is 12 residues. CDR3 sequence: CSASTGSTEAFF. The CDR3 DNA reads TGCAGTGCTTCGACAGGCTCCACTGAAGCTTTCTTT.

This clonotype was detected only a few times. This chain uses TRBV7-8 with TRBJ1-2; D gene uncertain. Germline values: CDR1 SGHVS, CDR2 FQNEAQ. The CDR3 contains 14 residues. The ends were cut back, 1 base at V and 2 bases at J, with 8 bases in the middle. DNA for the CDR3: TGTGCCAGCAGCTTAGGGTCCACGAACTATGGCTACACCTTC. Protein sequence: CASSLGSTNYGYTF.

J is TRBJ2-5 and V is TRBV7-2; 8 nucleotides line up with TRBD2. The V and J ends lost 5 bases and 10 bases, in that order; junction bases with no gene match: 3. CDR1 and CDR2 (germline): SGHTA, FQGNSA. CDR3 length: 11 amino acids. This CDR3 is CASSRGGGQYF. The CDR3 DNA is TGTGCCAGCAGCCGGGGGGGTGGCCAGTACTTC.

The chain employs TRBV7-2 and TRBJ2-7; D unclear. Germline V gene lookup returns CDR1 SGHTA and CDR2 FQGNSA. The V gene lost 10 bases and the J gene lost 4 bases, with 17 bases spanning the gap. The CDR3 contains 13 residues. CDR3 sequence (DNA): TGTGCCACCAGTGATCCTCTAGGGTACGAGCAGTACTTC. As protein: CATSDPLGYEQYF.